The TCR beta chain described here comes from a study of blood T cell repertoires in COVID-19. Turning to the study itself: Acute and convalescent COVID-19 samples came from the United States, Italy and Spain. Sample material is recorded as cDNA or gDNA derived from T cells, B-cell-depleted T cells, or PBMCs.

V was trimmed by 1 base and J by 2 bases, leaving 8 bases between them. Germline V gene lookup returns CDR1 MGHRA and CDR2 YSYEKL. The CDR3 is 14 residues long. In the authors' workflow: Counts of nucleated cells, estimated from reference gene primer amplification, were obtained. The method was immunoSEQ multiplex PCR; TCRdb's version includes in-frame clones alone and lacks a portion of them. V, J and clone size were drawn from that table, and D and trimming were deduced from the DNA. The data contain 20,000 to 30,000 clones, 65% to 90% of them singletons. The source is a human donor in a cohort sampled during active COVID-19. The sample was peripheral blood. The chain couples TRBV4-1 to TRBJ2-5; D possibly corresponds to TRBD2 (5 bases). CDR3 loop: CASSQAGIQETQYF. CDR3 DNA: TGCGCCAGCAGCCAAGCCGGGATTCAAGAGACCCAGTACTTC.